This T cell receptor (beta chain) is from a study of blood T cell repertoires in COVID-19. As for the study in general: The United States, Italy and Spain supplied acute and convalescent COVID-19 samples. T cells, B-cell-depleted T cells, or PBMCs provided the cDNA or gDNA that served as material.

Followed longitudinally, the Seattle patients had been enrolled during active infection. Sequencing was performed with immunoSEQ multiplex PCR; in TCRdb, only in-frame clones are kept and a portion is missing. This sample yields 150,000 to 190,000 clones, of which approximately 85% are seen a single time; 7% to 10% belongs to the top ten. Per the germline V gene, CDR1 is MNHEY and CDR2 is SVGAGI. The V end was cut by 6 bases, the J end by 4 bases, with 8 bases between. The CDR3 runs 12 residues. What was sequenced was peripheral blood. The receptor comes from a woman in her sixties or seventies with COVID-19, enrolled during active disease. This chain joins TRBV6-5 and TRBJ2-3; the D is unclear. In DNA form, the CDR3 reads TGTGCCAGCAGGAGGATCCCAGATACGCAGTATTTT. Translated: CASRRIPDTQYF.